These T cell receptor beta chains were read from a single sample in a study of long-term antiretroviral therapy in people with HIV. Clones were read by immunoSEQ multiplex PCR, and TCRdb kept only the in-frame ones, dropping some. The sample contains more than 15,000 clones, about 80% of which appear only once. The source material was unsorted PBMCs, sampled 0.3 years before starting antiretroviral therapy. These receptor sequences come from a man aged 50 to 59 with HIV. The CDR3 runs from the conserved cysteine through the conserved F or W. A D gene is named only where the DNA matches it firmly. A clone size is listed for some rows: how often the clone was seen (once, few, many), or a class if it is expanded.

V,J,size,D,CDR3,DNA
TRBV7-3,TRBJ2-2,-,-,CASSPSSDSTTGELFF,TGTGCCAGCAGTCCGTCATCGGACAGTACTACCGGGGAGCTGTTTTTT
TRBV5-5,TRBJ1-1,once,TRBD1,CASRGIRGTNTEAFF,TGTGCCAGCAGGGGAATCAGGGGGACTAACACTGAAGCTTTCTTT
TRBV7-2,TRBJ1-2,-,-,CASSRPGGAPNYGYTF,TGTGCCAGCAGCCGCCCCGGCGGGGCCCCTAACTATGGCTACACCTTC
TRBV27,TRBJ1-6,-,-,CASSLLSYNSPLHF,TGTGCCAGCAGTTTACTCTCCTATAATTCACCCCTCCACTTT
TRBV7-2,TRBJ2-1,-,-,CASSSAWGEQFF,TGTGCCAGCAGCTCGGCTTGGGGTGAGCAGTTCTTC
TRBV14,TRBJ1-4,-,-,CASSPVGVGVSEKLFF,TGTGCCAGCAGCCCAGTGGGGGTGGGAGTTTCTGAAAAACTGTTTTTT
TRBV7-2,TRBJ2-1,-,TRBD1,CASSLDRGLDNEQFF,TGTGCCAGCAGCTTAGACAGGGGGCTCGACAATGAGCAGTTCTTC
TRBV5-5,TRBJ2-5,-,TRBD2,CASSSGGRRETQYF,TGTGCCAGCAGTAGCGGGGGTAGAAGGGAGACCCAGTACTTC
TRBV7-9,TRBJ1-1,-,TRBD1,CASSLGQGGNTEAFF,TGTGCCAGCAGCTTAGGTCAGGGGGGGAACACTGAAGCTTTCTTT
TRBV4-1,TRBJ2-2,-,-,CASSQGPNTGELFF,TGCGCCAGCAGCCAGGGACCGAACACCGGGGAGCTGTTTTTT
TRBV27,TRBJ1-2,once,-,CASSFPGGHGYTF,TGTGCCAGCAGTTTCCCGGGAGGCCATGGCTACACCTTC
TRBV7-2,TRBJ2-7,-,-,CASSLIGGGEQYF,TGTGCCAGCAGCTTAATAGGGGGAGGGGAGCAGTACTTC
TRBV5-5,TRBJ2-2,few,-,CASSLGDREVGELFF,TGTGCCAGCAGCTTGGGCGACAGGGAGGTCGGGGAGCTGTTTTTT
TRBV30,TRBJ2-1,-,-,CAWSVPGQGYNEQFF,TGTGCCTGGAGTGTACCGGGACAAGGCTACAATGAGCAGTTCTTC
TRBV7-2,TRBJ1-1,-,-,CASTIVASNTEAFF,TGTGCCAGCACAATAGTCGCAAGTAACACTGAAGCTTTCTTT
TRBV9,TRBJ1-2,-,-,CASSEGDGYTF,TGTGCCAGCAGCGAAGGGGATGGCTACACCTTC
TRBV10-3,TRBJ2-7,-,-,CAISGGRVAGTHEQYF,TGTGCCATCAGTGGGGGCCGAGTTGCGGGAACTCACGAGCAGTACTTC
TRBV7-8,TRBJ1-2,-,-,CASSLVEGYGYGYTF,TGTGCCAGCAGCTTAGTGGAGGGCTACGGCTATGGCTACACCTTC
TRBV28,TRBJ1-3,-,-,CASSSLTANSGNTIYF,TGTGCCAGCAGTTCACTCACAGCGAACTCTGGAAACACCATATATTTT
TRBV5-6,TRBJ2-5,-,TRBD1,CASSGRQGGQETQYF,TGTGCCAGCAGCGGACGACAGGGGGGCCAAGAGACCCAGTACTTC
TRBV5-5,TRBJ2-2,once,-,CASSHLVTGELFF,TGTGCCAGCAGCCATCTAGTTACCGGGGAGCTGTTTTTT
TRBV6-5,TRBJ1-5,-,TRBD1,CASSVNRGQPQHF,TGTGCCAGCAGTGTGAACAGGGGACAGCCCCAGCATTTT
TRBV15,TRBJ1-5,-,-,CATSRDRWTAGFASNQPQHF,TGTGCCACCAGCAGAGATAGGTGGACAGCCGGGTTTGCTAGCAATCAGCCCCAGCATTTT
TRBV7-9,TRBJ1-4,-,-,CASTIVQANEKLFF,TGTGCCAGCACCATCGTCCAGGCGAATGAAAAACTGTTTTTT
TRBV2,TRBJ1-2,-,-,CASRPGTNYGYTF,TGTGCCAGCAGGCCCGGCACCAACTATGGCTACACCTTC
TRBV12-5,TRBJ2-2,-,-,CASASGTNTGELFF,TGTGCTAGCGCATCGGGAACTAACACCGGGGAGCTGTTTTTT
TRBV19,TRBJ1-1,-,-,CASNMGRSNTEAFF,TGTGCCAGTAATATGGGACGTTCGAACACTGAAGCTTTCTTT
TRBV27,TRBJ2-7,-,-,CASSLSGLEYYEQYF,TGTGCCAGCAGTTTATCGGGACTGGAGTACTACGAGCAGTACTTC
TRBV4-3,TRBJ2-3,-,TRBD2,CASSQGAGTSGGDTQYF,TGCGCCAGCAGCCAAGGGGCCGGGACTAGCGGGGGAGATACGCAGTATTTT
TRBV7-9,TRBJ2-2,few,-,CASSTPGSKYTGELFF,TGTGCCAGCAGCACTCCCGGTAGCAAGTACACCGGGGAGCTGTTTTTT
TRBV7-6,TRBJ1-2,-,-,CASSPGGFGYGYTF,TGTGCCAGCAGCCCCGGTGGCTTCGGCTATGGCTACACCTTC
TRBV30,TRBJ2-7,-,-,CAWSFTGGYEQYF,TGTGCCTGGAGTTTTACAGGAGGCTACGAGCAGTACTTC
TRBV27,TRBJ1-2,few,-,CASSLDSYYGYTF,TGTGCCAGCAGTCTCGACAGCTACTATGGCTACACCTTC
TRBV7-9,TRBJ2-7,few,-,CASSLEGGAYEQYF,TGTGCCAGCAGCTTGGAGGGGGGGGCGTACGAGCAGTACTTC
TRBV7-9,TRBJ2-7,-,-,CASSLEQGRSYEQYF,TGTGCCAGCAGCTTAGAGCAGGGTAGATCCTACGAGCAGTACTTC
TRBV21-1,TRBJ2-7,-,-,CASPPSEICYEQYF,TGTGCCTCTCCACCGTCCGAAATTTGCTACGAGCAGTACTTC
TRBV30,TRBJ1-1,few,-,CAWSVGGDTEAFF,TGTGCCTGGAGCGTAGGAGGAGACACTGAAGCTTTCTTT
TRBV7-9,TRBJ1-1,-,-,CASSPGVGSEAFF,TGTGCCAGCAGCCCCGGGGTCGGATCTGAAGCTTTCTTT
TRBV27,TRBJ1-1,-,-,CASSPRRSTEAFF,TGTGCCAGCAGCCCGCGGCGGAGCACTGAAGCTTTCTTT
TRBV19,TRBJ1-6,few,-,CASSKQGSSYNSPLHF,TGTGCCAGTAGTAAACAAGGAAGCTCCTATAATTCACCCCTCCACTTT
TRBV11-2,TRBJ2-7,-,TRBD1,CASSLRWQGADEQYF,TGTGCCAGCAGCTTACGATGGCAGGGGGCTGACGAGCAGTACTTC
TRBV12-5,TRBJ2-1,-,TRBD2,CASSLGLAGVPGDEQFF,TGTGCTAGTTCCCTGGGACTAGCGGGAGTTCCCGGGGATGAGCAGTTCTTC
TRBV5-4,TRBJ2-1,-,TRBD2,CASSPREPRGNEQFF,TGTGCCAGCAGCCCGCGGGAGCCCCGGGGGAATGAGCAGTTCTTC
TRBV4-3,TRBJ2-7,-,-,CASSQAFGIPSYEQYF,TGCGCCAGCAGCCAAGCGTTCGGGATCCCCTCCTACGAGCAGTACTTC
TRBV19,TRBJ1-1,few,-,CASKELMNTEAFF,TGTGCCAGTAAAGAGCTCATGAACACTGAAGCTTTCTTT